The sequence of this T cell receptor beta chain was determined in a study of shared T cell receptors in the human thymus (dated by TCRdb to about 2021). Study-level background: The study examined how the human thymus generates shared, self-reactive T-cell receptor alpha chains.

As for this clone: Its specific antigen is unknown. Base qualities are not provided; no much larger clone lies one nucleotide away.

From the cysteine up to the phenylalanine, the CDR3 has a length of 15 residues. The DNA shown is the 45-base CDR3, in frame from base 1. The junction shows trimming of 5 bases on V and 4 bases on J, plus 14 bases between the germline ends. Looking up the germline V gene yields CDR1 SGHTA and CDR2 FQGNSA. Receptors were amplified or captured by the immunoSEQ multiplex PCR assay. Not all clones reach the TCRdb copy of this immuneACCESS table, which keeps in-frame sequences only. Checked studies attribute under half of the gap to unresolved V genes and leave the rest unexplained. A total of about 660,000 clones appear in this sample, over 75% of them only once. 0.009% to 0.0095% of the sample is held by the ten biggest clonotypes. A further study also used this sample, focusing on human thymus T cells. As the second paper documents: In Finland, the donors were immunologically healthy infants who were having open corrective cardiac surgery for congenital heart defects. Thymus tissue was collected as surgical resects that were removed during corrective cardiac surgery. Both the thymic and the peripheral blood repertoires appeared to show biased V and J gene segment usage. The related research reported highly overlapping thymic TCR repertoires among unrelated individuals. The study characterized TCR alpha and beta repertoires from eight infant thymus samples and a few related peripheral blood samples. Donor ages ranged from about 6 to 244 days, and the cohort comprised 5 to 7 male and a couple of female infants. After being mechanically released from the tissue, thymocytes were kept at -70 degrees C in pellets of about 8.5-32 million cells. Genomic DNA was extracted from frozen cell pellets with a QIAsymphony instrument. Using the immunoSEQ multiplex PCR assay, the TCRB and TCRAD loci were amplified from a standardized quantity of quality-controlled genomic DNA. Amplicons spanned the V(D)J region at a length sufficient to cover the CDR3 and identify V and J genes. The commercial immunoSEQ service was used to sequence amplicons on an Illumina platform. Corrections for primer bias and sequencing errors followed previously described methods, while TCRAD and TCRB definitions were based on the IMGT database. Repertoires were analysed with immunoSEQ Analyzer 3.0 and VDJTools, covering basic statistics, V/J segment usage, diversity estimates, rarefaction and pairwise overlap. Diversity was estimated using the Chao1, ChaoE, Efron-Thisted, Shannon and inverse Simpson indices, and was also estimated on datasets down-sampled to the size of the smallest sample. For repertoire overlap, CDR3 nucleotide sequence, V gene and J gene had to match strictly, and clustering was done by Jaccard-based multidimensional scaling. On average, roughly 800,000 unique TCRB clonotypes were obtained from thymus samples, compared with 70,000 to 90,000 from blood samples.

The sample comprised thymocytes. This sequence uses TRBV7-2 and TRBJ2-2; the best D guess is TRBD1, with 6 bases matching. The sequence was collected from a boy less than two years old with a congenital heart defect. Donor details come from another sample of the same person, matched by shared clones. The CDR3 is CASSTGRGFTGELFF. The nucleotide sequence is TGTGCCAGCAGCACCGGCAGGGGATTCACCGGGGAGCTGTTTTTT.